This is a list of T cell receptor beta chains from one sample in a study of siplizumab effects on memory and regulatory T cells. Sequencing used immunoSEQ multiplex PCR; TCRdb keeps in-frame clones, though not all of them. The data contain 90,000 to 110,000 clones, under 95% of them singletons. Sample: Tregs sorted from blood. The receptors shown here come from a human donor in good health. Both conserved end residues are part of each CDR3. The D gene is left open where the match is weak. A row's size may be missing; if present it is once, few, many or a size class.

j_call v_call d_call clone_size cdr3_nt cdr3_aa
TRBJ1-4 TRBV2 . . TGTGCCAGCAGTGAACTGAGCTTTAATGAAAAACTGTTTTTT CASSELSFNEKLFF
TRBJ2-5 TRBV11-2 TRBD2 . TGTGCCAGCAGCCCCCGGCGGGGGGAGACCCAGTACTTC CASSPRRGETQYF
TRBJ2-7 TRBV12-5 . once TGTGCTAGTGGTTCGCCCGCCGGGGCCTACGAGCAGTACTTC CASGSPAGAYEQYF
TRBJ1-5 TRBV11-2 . . TGTGCCAGCAGCTTAGTAGGGGGGCAGCCCCAGCATTTT CASSLVGGQPQHF
TRBJ1-5 TRBV2 . . TGTGCCAGCAACGTAGCTCCCAATCAGCCCCAGCATTTT CASNVAPNQPQHF
TRBJ1-2 TRBV20-1 TRBD1 . TGCAGTGCTAGGGGCCGGGACAGTTTC CSARGRDSF
TRBJ2-2 TRBV5-1 TRBD2 once TGCGCCAGCAGCTTGGGGACTAGTTACACCGGGGAGCTGTTTTTT CASSLGTSYTGELFF
TRBJ1-1 TRBV5-1 . . TGCGCCAGCAGGGGGGGATGGACTGAAGCTTTCTTT CASRGGWTEAFF
TRBJ2-5 TRBV7-2 TRBD2 . TGTGCCAGCAGCTTTTTAGCGGGGGGGCGAGAGACCCAGTACTTC CASSFLAGGRETQYF
TRBJ1-6 TRBV5-6 TRBD1 . TGTGCCAGCAGGACAGGGGGCTATTCACCCCTCCACTTT CASRTGGYSPLHF
TRBJ2-3 TRBV5-3 TRBD2 . TGTGCCAGAAGCTCCTGGAGACTAGCGGGGGGGCTCGGTACGCAGTATTTT CARSSWRLAGGLGTQYF
TRBJ2-3 TRBV10-1 TRBD2 . TGCGCCAGCAGACACAGGCCCGGGGAGGGCCACCGCACAGATACGCAGTATTTT CASRHRPGEGHRTDTQYF
TRBJ1-3 TRBV4-1 . . TGCGCCAGCAGCCAAGTCGAGGCAGTGGGCATATATTTT CASSQVEAVGIYF
TRBJ2-7 TRBV2 TRBD1 . TGTGCCAGCAGTGAAAGGACAGGGGTTCGAGAGCAGTACTTC CASSERTGVREQYF
TRBJ2-5 TRBV7-6 TRBD2 . TGTGCCAGCAGCCCCTTCCAGGGAGGGGAAGCAAAGACCCAGTACTTC CASSPFQGGEAKTQYF
TRBJ2-3 TRBV7-2 . . TGTGCCAGCAGCTTAAACCGGGCCCTAAGCACAGATACGCAGTATTTT CASSLNRALSTDTQYF
TRBJ1-1 TRBV15 . . TGTGCCACCAGCCCCAGAACAAACGGACAGCCCACTGAAGCTTTCTTT CATSPRTNGQPTEAFF
TRBJ2-7 TRBV7-2 . . TGTGCCAGCAGCCTAAACTACGAGCAGTACTTC CASSLNYEQYF